Following are 20 T cell receptor beta chains from one sample sequenced in a study of CD8 T cells in Susac syndrome. Reverse transcription of 0.5 to 1 ug RNA used random hexamers. TCRdb reprocessed the immunoSEQ multiplex PCR reads via MiXCR and lists one record per CDR3 protein. The repertoire holds about 130,000 distinct CDR3 sequences, over 85% seen once, with roughly 0.08% in the top ten. Sequenced: CD4+ T cells from PBMCs. The receptors shown here come from a human donor in good health.

The V and J genes are TRBV6-5 and TRBJ2-7; D remains unclear. There are 17 residues in the CDR3. Germline V gene data show CDR1 as MNHEY and CDR2 as SVGAGI. Trimming took off 0 bases at V and 2 bases at J, with 17 bases between the two ends. CDR3 nucleotide sequence: TGTGCCAGCAGTTACTCGGGTGACTCCCGAGCAACCTACGAGCAGTACTTC. Protein sequence: CASSYSGDSRATYEQYF.

The chain joins TRBV20-1 to TRBJ2-2; TRBD2 matches at 10 bases. J gave up 6 bases and V 0 bases, and 4 bases lay outside the gene matches. The CDR3 is made up of 15 amino acids. Germline V CDR1 and CDR2: DFQATT, SNEGSKA (reference sequence). CDR3 DNA: TGCAGTGCTAGAGATTATCTAGCGGGAGCCGGGGAGCTGTTTTTT. It codes for CSARDYLAGAGELFF.

The chain has TRBV20-1 and TRBJ2-1; D is unclear. This CDR3 comprises 14 residues. V was trimmed by 5 bases and J by 9 bases, leaving 20 bases between them. CDR1 DFQATT and CDR2 SNEGSKA come from the germline V gene (reference sequence). The CDR3 protein is CSARSGPPEAEQFF. For the CDR3, the DNA is TGCAGTGCTCGCTCCGGGCCCCCCGAGGCTGAGCAGTTCTTC.

The chain links TRBV2 to TRBJ2-2; 7 bases agree with TRBD1. CDR1 is SNHLY, CDR2 FYNNEI, per germline. Trimming removed 6 bases from V and 1 base from J; junction bases left unmatched: 8. This CDR3 region has 16 residues. CDR3: CASRGVRTGNTGELFF. Written as DNA, the CDR3 is TGTGCCAGCAGGGGCGTAAGGACAGGGAACACCGGGGAGCTGTTTTTT.

The chain recombines TRBV20-1 with TRBJ2-3; D possibly matches TRBD1 or TRBD2 (5 bases each). The CDR3 loop spans 13 amino acids. V shed 3 bases and J shed 6 bases, with 13 bases lying between them. Germline CDR1 DFQATT, CDR2 SNEGSKA (reference sequence). CDR3 residues: CSARGVGADTQYF. DNA for the CDR3: TGCAGTGCTAGGGGGGTTGGAGCGGATACGCAGTATTTT.

V usage is TRBV20-1 and J usage is TRBJ2-2; TRBD2 agrees at 7 bases. Germline lookup yields CDR1 DFQATT and CDR2 SNEGSKA (reference sequence). V was pared by 3 bases and J by 5 bases, with 3 bases of the junction left unmatched. The CDR3 covers 13 residues. The CDR3 sequence: CSASVSGTGELFF. DNA for the CDR3: TGCAGTGCTAGTGTTAGCGGGACCGGGGAGCTGTTTTTT.

This clonotype has a single count. The chain employs TRBV30 and TRBJ1-4, with D hard to call. CDR1 is GTSNPN, CDR2 SVGIG, per germline (reference sequence). Deletions cut 0 bases from V and 4 bases from J, with 12 bases between. CDR3 length: 15 residues. CDR3 DNA sequence: TGTGCCTGGAGTGTAAAGCTGCCTGGTAATGAAAAACTGTTTTTT. It specifies CAWSVKLPGNEKLFF.

This clonotype was counted between two and nine times. The V gene is TRBV11-2, the J gene TRBJ2-5, with D unclear. Per the germline V gene, CDR1 is SGHAT and CDR2 is FQNNGV. V lost 5 bases and J lost 5, with 12 bases in between. The CDR3 consists of 13 residues. CDR3 residues: CASSRSWQETQYF. CDR3 nucleotide sequence: TGTGCCAGCAGCCGCTCCTGGCAGGAGACCCAGTACTTC.

This clonotype was observed once. The V and J genes are TRBV18 and TRBJ2-1, with TRBD1 identical over 7 bases. Germline CDR1 is KGHSH and CDR2 is LQKENI. Trimming cost V 2 bases and J 0 bases; bases outside gene matches: 4. The CDR3 is made up of 16 amino acids. CDR3 protein: CASSPSTGRSYNEQFF. Here the CDR3 DNA reads TGTGCCAGCTCACCATCGACAGGGCGCTCCTACAATGAGCAGTTCTTC.

This sequence joins TRBV7-9 and TRBJ2-7, with D unclear. Germline loops: CDR1 SEHNR, CDR2 FQNEAQ (reference sequence). Trimming took 5 bases from V and 0 from J, leaving 11 bases between them. The CDR3 length is 14 residues. CDR3 bases: TGTGCCAGCAGCCATCCGGGCCGCTCCTACGAGCAGTACTTC. Its protein is CASSHPGRSYEQYF.

In the case of this clonotype: Sequence at one end of the junction differs from germline and may be a read error. The chain uses TRBV10-3 and TRBJ2-7; TRBD2 agrees at 8 bases. CDR1 is ENHRY, CDR2 SYGVKD, per germline. The length of the CDR3 is 15 residues. DNA for the CDR3: TGTGCCACCAGTGAGTCTAGGACTAGCAGCTACGAGCAGTACTTC. It translates to CATSESRTSSYEQYF.

In its sample, this clonotype was seen a few times. This chain uses TRBV20-1 with TRBJ2-1, with D tentatively TRBD1 or TRBD2 (5 bases each). CDR3 size: 14 residues. Per germline, CDR1 DFQATT and CDR2 SNEGSKA (reference sequence). V lost 3 bases to trimming and J lost 4 bases, with 13 bases between them. The CDR3, as DNA: TGCAGTGCTAGGCGGGCAGGGCTTTACAATGAGCAGTTCTTC. This encodes CSARRAGLYNEQFF.

Comment on this clonotype: One end of the junction is discordant with germline, which a read error may explain. The chain recombines TRBV7-9 with TRBJ2-5, with D tentatively TRBD1 (5 bases). CDR1 and CDR2 from the germline V gene are SEHNR and FQNEAQ (reference sequence). The CDR3 extends over 16 amino acids. The CDR3 coding sequence is TGTGCCAGCAGCTCCCGTTCGGCAGGGTCCCAGAAGACCCAGTACTTT. Amino acid sequence: CASSSRSAGSQKTQYF. Complete variable domain (other parts from reference TRBV7-9 and TRBJ2-5): DTGVSQNPRHKITKRGQNVTFRCDPISEHNRLYWYRQTLGQGPEFLTYFQNEAQLEKSRLLSDRFSAERPKGSFSTLEIQRTEQGDSAMYLCASSSRSAGSQKTQYFGPGTRLLVL.

This rearrangement joins TRBV5-1 to TRBJ2-7; 13 bases align to TRBD2. Germline V gene lookup returns CDR1 SGHRS and CDR2 YFSETQ. This CDR3 region has 13 residues. After removal of 7 bases from V and 2 bases from J, the junction contained 0 bases not matched to a gene. Here the CDR3 DNA reads TGCGCCAGCGGGACTAGCGGGACCTACGAGCAGTACTTC. Translation: CASGTSGTYEQYF. Supplemented by reference TRBV5-1 and TRBJ2-7, the full variable domain reads KAGVTQTPRYLIKTRGQQVTLSCSPISGHRSVSWYQQTPGQGLQFLFEYFSETQRNKGNFPGRFSGRQFSNSRSEMNVSTLELGDSALYLCASGTSGTYEQYFGPGTRLTVT.

V and J are TRBV10-3 and TRBJ2-7; 11 bases are shared with TRBD2. The CDR3 sequence is 15 residues long. Looked up from germline, CDR1 is ENHRY and CDR2 is SYGVKD. Trimming removed 8 bases from V and 5 bases from J; junction bases left unmatched: 11. The CDR3 region is CAIAASGRKGDEQYF. The CDR3 DNA sequence: TGTGCCATCGCCGCTAGCGGGAGGAAAGGCGACGAGCAGTACTTC.

A single count supports this clonotype. The genes are TRBV4-3 and TRBJ1-1; D gene uncertain. Per the germline V gene, CDR1 is LGHNA and CDR2 is YSLEER. The CDR3 extends over 13 amino acids. The V end was cut by 0 bases, the J end by 13 bases, with 15 bases between. In nucleotides, the CDR3 is TGCGCCAGCAGCCAAGATTCGGCTAACATGGTTTTCTTT. Protein: CASSQDSANMVFF.

In this sample, this clonotype turned up once. V gene TRBV5-6 combines with J gene TRBJ1-3; D is ambiguous. The length of the CDR3 is 18 residues. The germline V gene encodes CDR1 SGHDT and CDR2 YYEEEE. The ends were cut back, 4 bases at V and 0 bases at J, with 20 bases in the middle. CDR3 DNA sequence: TGTGCCAGCAGCGTCCTTACTGGAGGCAGCAGCTCTGGAAACACCATATATTTT. Its translation: CASSVLTGGSSSGNTIYF.

The genes are TRBV6-2 or TRBV6-3 and TRBJ2-5, with a weak D call TRBD1 (6 bases). This CDR3 has 13 amino acids. Germline-derived CDR1 and CDR2 are MNHEY and SVGEGT. V was shortened by 1 base and J by 3 bases, with 6 bases between the two germline ends. The CDR3 loop reads CASSYYREETQYF. The CDR3 DNA is TGTGCCAGCAGTTACTACAGGGAAGAGACCCAGTACTTC.

In nucleotides, the CDR3 is TGCAGCGTTGTGGGGGCCCAGGCCCGATATGGCTACACCTTC. Amino acid sequence: CSVVGAQARYGYTF. The chain recombines TRBV29-1 with TRBJ1-2; D might be TRBD1 (6 bases). Germline V gene data show CDR1 as SQVTM and CDR2 as ANQGSEA. Trimming left V 4 bases short and J 5 bases short, with 17 bases between. The CDR3 has 14 amino acids.

Written as DNA, the CDR3 is TGTGCCAGCAGTTACTCGATTCCAAGGGGACGGGACGAGCAGTACTTC. Encoded protein: CASSYSIPRGRDEQYF. V is TRBV6-5 and J is TRBJ2-7; either TRBD1 or TRBD2 may supply D (5 bases each). Germline V CDR1 and CDR2: MNHEY, SVGAGI. Deletions cut 0 bases from V and 5 bases from J, with 17 bases between. The CDR3 runs to 16 residues.